The present entry profiles one T cell receptor beta chain with its context. Repertoires were generated with immunoSEQ multiplex PCR, while TCRdb's copy carries only in-frame clones and drops some. Among 25,000 to 35,000 clones, 60% to 80% were seen once, and the ten largest hold about 42%. This entry is derived from a study of blood T cell repertoires in COVID-19. Study-wide background: Donors in the United States, Italy and Spain gave samples during acute or convalescent COVID-19. Sample material is recorded as cDNA or gDNA derived from T cells, B-cell-depleted T cells, or PBMCs.

Germline-derived CDR1 and CDR2 are GTSNPN and SVGIG (reference sequence). Trimming took off 4 bases at V and 3 bases at J, with 18 bases between the two ends. The CDR3 totals 15 residues. The J gene is TRBJ1-1, the V gene TRBV30; D remains ambiguous. The sequencing sample was made of peripheral blood. The TCR comes from a woman in her seventies with acute or convalescent COVID-19. CDR3 sequence reads: CAWTAPLVGDTEAFF. CDR3 DNA: TGTGCCTGGACGGCCCCCTTAGTCGGGGACACTGAAGCTTTCTTT.